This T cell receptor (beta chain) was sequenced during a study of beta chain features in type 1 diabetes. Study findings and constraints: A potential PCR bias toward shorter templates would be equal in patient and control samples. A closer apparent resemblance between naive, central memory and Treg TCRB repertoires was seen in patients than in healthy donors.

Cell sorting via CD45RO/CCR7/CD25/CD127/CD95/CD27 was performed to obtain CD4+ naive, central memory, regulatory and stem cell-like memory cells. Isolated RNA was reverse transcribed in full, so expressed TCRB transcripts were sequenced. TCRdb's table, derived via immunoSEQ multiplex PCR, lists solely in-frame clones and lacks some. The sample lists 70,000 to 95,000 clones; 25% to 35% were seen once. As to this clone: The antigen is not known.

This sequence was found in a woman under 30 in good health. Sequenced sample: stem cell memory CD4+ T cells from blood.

CDR3 sequence: CASRRIGSTGEEAFF. The CDR3 DNA is TGTGCCAGCAGGCGAATCGGGTCCACGGGGGAGGAAGCTTTCTTT. The rearrangement links TRBV2 to TRBJ1-1; the D gene is possibly TRBD1 (5 bases). The ends were cut back, 6 bases at V and 8 bases at J, with 22 bases in the middle. The CDR3 has 15 residues. In germline, CDR1 is SNHLY, CDR2 FYNNEI.